This TCR beta chain was sequenced in a study of blood T cell repertoires in COVID-19. Across the whole study: Donors in the United States, Italy and Spain gave samples during acute or convalescent COVID-19. T cells, B-cell-depleted T cells, or PBMCs provided the cDNA or gDNA that served as material.

Study processing details: Amplification from reference gene primers served as the basis for estimated nucleated cell counts. Clones were read by immunoSEQ multiplex PCR, and TCRdb kept only the in-frame ones, dropping some. That table supplies the V and J calls and clone size; D and trimming were determined from the DNA. This sample yields some 200,000 clones, of which 85% to 90% are seen a single time; 2.2% belongs to the top ten. The CDR3 is made up of 13 amino acids. The V end was cut by 1 base, the J end by 2 bases, with 6 bases between. Germline values: CDR1 SGHRS, CDR2 YFSETQ. This sequence joins TRBV5-1 and TRBJ2-5; TRBD1 might be the D (6 bases). The receptor's source is a woman aged 45 to 65 with acute or convalescent COVID-19. Sequencing was performed on peripheral blood. The CDR3 region is CASSLRGQETQYF. As DNA, the CDR3 is TGCGCCAGCAGCTTGAGGGGGCAAGAGACCCAGTACTTC.